Below, 23 T cell receptor beta chains from the same sample are listed, as sequenced in a study of blood T cells in healthy people across ages. Then a second PCR, running roughly 7 to 11 cycles, was carried out with a sample-barcoded 5' primer and a J-beta primer mix. In TCRdb, the 5' RACE reads were re-called with MiXCR into one record per CDR3 protein. In the table there are fewer than 900,000 distinct CDR3 sequences, about 34% of which are singletons. The sample consisted of blood. The receptors here all came from a man aged 18 to 35 in good health.

There are a few counts of this clonotype. The genes are TRBV5-5 and TRBJ1-2; 12 bases are a match to TRBD1. Trimming removed 5 bases from V and 4 bases from J; junction bases left unmatched: 9. The CDR3 sequence is 16 residues long. The germline CDR1 and CDR2 sequences are SGHKS and YYEKEE (reference sequence). The chain's CDR3 is CASRLEGQGASYGYTF. In nucleotides, the CDR3 is TGTGCCAGCAGACTGGAGGGACAGGGGGCCAGCTATGGCTACACCTTC. The whole variable domain, filled in from reference TRBV5-5 and TRBJ1-2, reads DAGVTQSPTHLIKTRGQQVTLRCSPISGHKSVSWYQQVLGQGPQFIFQYYEKEERGRGNFPDRFSARQFPNYSSELNVNALLLGDSALYLCASRLEGQGASYGYTFGSGTRLTVV.

This clonotype was detected a few times. This chain joins TRBV15 and TRBJ2-3, with D perhaps TRBD2 (6 bases). Germline V CDR1 and CDR2: LNHNV, YYDKDF (reference sequence). The CDR3 sequence is 15 residues long. V shed 0 bases and J shed 2 bases, with 9 bases lying between them. CDR3 coding DNA: TGTGCCACCAGCAGAGATGGGGGGTCCACAGATACGCAGTATTTT. It specifies CATSRDGGSTDTQYF. Together with reference TRBV15 and TRBJ2-3, the CDR3 gives the full variable domain: DAMVIQNPRYQVTQFGKPVTLSCSQTLNHNVMYWYQQKSSQAPKLLFHYYDKDFNNEADTPDNFQSRRPNTSFCFLDIRSPGLGDTAMYLCATSRDGGSTDTQYFGPGTRLTVL.

The CDR3 is CASSVGSSGTEAFF. The CDR3 region has the DNA TGTGCCAGCAGCGTAGGTAGTAGTGGCACTGAAGCTTTCTTT. The V call is TRBV9, the J call TRBJ1-1; D call uncertain. The ends were cut back, 0 bases at V and 4 bases at J, with 10 bases in the middle. The CDR3 is 14 amino acids. Germline V gene lookup returns CDR1 SGDLS and CDR2 YYNGEE.

The chain recombines TRBV21-1 with TRBJ1-2. TRBV21-1 is labeled a pseudogene. The CDR3 totals 12 residues. The CDR3 loop reads CASSKTADGYTF. In DNA, the CDR3 is TGTGCCAGCAGCAAAACGGCAGATGGCTACACCTTC.

A remark on this clonotype: An end of the junction does not agree with germline; a read error may underlie this. The chain employs TRBV12-3 or TRBV12-4 and TRBJ1-2; a weak D match, TRBD1 (6 bases). The CDR3 spans 15 residues. CDR3 sequence reads: CAGSLGGGGPYGYTF. The CDR3, as DNA: TGTGCCGGCAGTTTGGGGGGCGGGGGACCGTATGGCTACACCTTC.

V is TRBV12-3 or TRBV12-4 and J is TRBJ1-5; D not certain. The ends were cut back, 2 bases at V and 9 bases at J, with 8 bases in the middle. CDR3 size: 12 residues. In DNA, the CDR3 is TGTGCCAGCAGTTTATTTTCCGGGCCCCAGCATTTT. Amino acids: CASSLFSGPQHF.

This clonotype was counted only a few times. The chain joins TRBV27 to TRBJ1-1; D gene unclear. Trimming stripped 3 bases from V and 5 bases from J, with 13 bases between. The CDR3 has 14 amino acids. The germline V gene encodes CDR1 MNHEY and CDR2 SMNVEV (reference sequence). The CDR3 DNA reads as TGTGCCAGCAGTTTGGCTCTGTCGGGAACTGAAGCTTTCTTT. This gives the protein CASSLALSGTEAFF.

This clonotype was observed at least ten times. The chain is built from TRBV5-4 and TRBJ2-7, with no clear D. CDR3 size: 15 residues. Trimming took 4 bases from V and 2 from J, leaving 16 bases between them. Per the germline V gene, CDR1 is SGHNT and CDR2 is YYREEE (reference sequence). CDR3 nucleotides: TGTGCCAGCAGCCCGGACCCTACTCGGGCCTACGAGCAGTACTTC. Amino acid sequence: CASSPDPTRAYEQYF.

This clonotype was observed a handful of times. This chain connects TRBV5-1 to TRBJ2-5, with D tentatively TRBD1 or TRBD2 (5 bases each). The V gene's germline CDR1 is SGHRS and CDR2 YFSETQ. V lost 0 bases and J 5 bases, leaving 8 bases between the germline ends. There are 13 residues in the CDR3. The CDR3 loop reads CASSLVRDETQYF. The CDR3 DNA reads as TGCGCCAGCAGCTTGGTTAGGGACGAGACCCAGTACTTC. Full variable domain (missing parts from reference TRBV5-1 and TRBJ2-5): KAGVTQTPRYLIKTRGQQVTLSCSPISGHRSVSWYQQTPGQGLQFLFEYFSETQRNKGNFPGRFSGRQFSNSRSEMNVSTLELGDSALYLCASSLVRDETQYFGPGTRLLVL.

This clonotype was observed a handful of times. The chain links TRBV20-1 to TRBJ2-7; tentatively, D is TRBD2 (6 bases). The DNA end favors TRBJ2-5, so the J call may be wrong. This CDR3 is built from 12 residues. Looked up from germline, CDR1 is DFQATT and CDR2 is SNEGSKA (reference sequence). CDR3 DNA: TGCAGTGCTTCTCAGGGAGGAGAGACCCAGTACTTC. It specifies CSASQGGETQYF.

The CDR3 reads CASSRDDSNQPQHF. In nucleotides, the CDR3 is TGTGCCAGCAGCCGTGACGATAGCAATCAGCCCCAGCATTTT. The rearrangement uses TRBV12-3 or TRBV12-4 and TRBJ1-5; D gene uncertain. The V end lost 6 bases, the J end lost 0 bases, and 9 bases lay between the germline ends. This CDR3 has 14 residues.

On this clonotype: The junction shows a germline mismatch at one end, possibly a read error. The gene calls are TRBV12-3 or TRBV12-4 and TRBJ1-1; D is possibly TRBD1 (6 bases). This CDR3 comprises 17 residues. This chain's CDR3 is CASSPRGRASLNTETFF. The CDR3 region has the DNA TGTGCCAGCAGTCCCCGGGGGCGAGCCTCACTGAACACTGAAACTTTCTTT.

On this clonotype: Relative to the germline gene, one junction end is altered; a read error may explain this. The J gene is TRBJ2-1, the V gene TRBV5-1; D assignment may be TRBD1 or TRBD2 (5 bases each). CDR1 SGHRS and CDR2 YFSETQ come from the germline V gene. The CDR3 spans 17 residues. The DNA of the CDR3 is TGTGCCAGCAGCCCTCGAGGGGCTTTGAGCTCCTACAATGAGCAGTTCTTC. This translates into CASSPRGALSSYNEQFF. Based on the CDR3 plus reference TRBV5-1 and TRBJ2-1, the full variable domain is KAGVTQTPRYLIKTRGQQVTLSCSPISGHRSVSWYQQTPGQGLQFLFEYFSETQRNKGNFPGRFSGRQFSNSRSEMNVSTLELGDSALYLCASSPRGALSSYNEQFFGPGTRLTVL.

This clonotype occurred a few times. The chain recombines TRBV10-3 with TRBJ2-1; TRBD2 matches at 7 bases. CDR3 length: 15 residues. V trimming: 6 bases; J trimming: 5 bases; junction bases outside the gene matches: 10. Germline CDR1 is ENHRY and CDR2 is SYGVKD. DNA of the CDR3: TGTGCCATCAGGGGGACGGACGCGGGGGACAATGAGCAGTTCTTC. It is translated as CAIRGTDAGDNEQFF.

This clonotype was detected once. This chain links TRBV4-2 with TRBJ2-6; D gene ambiguous. The germline V and J ends were trimmed by 4 bases and 4 bases, with 11 bases remaining between them. The CDR3 covers 15 residues. Germline V gives CDR1 LGHNA, CDR2 YNFKEQ. The CDR3 spells CASSRDLAGANVLTF. The DNA of the CDR3 is TGTGCCAGCAGCCGAGATCTGGCGGGGGCCAACGTCCTGACTTTC.

This clonotype was seen ten or more times. The chain is built from TRBV9 and TRBJ1-2; 7 bases are shared with TRBD1. After removal of 0 bases from V and 4 bases from J, the junction contained 9 bases not matched to a gene. The CDR3 is 16 amino acids. Per germline, CDR1 SGDLS and CDR2 YYNGEE. The DNA of the CDR3 is TGTGCCAGCAGCGTAGTGAGCTCGGGACAGCCCTATGGCTACACCTTC. Amino acids: CASSVVSSGQPYGYTF. Supplemented by reference TRBV9 and TRBJ1-2, the full variable domain reads DSGVTQTPKHLITATGQRVTLRCSPRSGDLSVYWYQQSLDQGLQFLIQYYNGEERAKGNILERFSAQQFPDLHSELNLSSLELGDSALYFCASSVVSSGQPYGYTFGSGTRLTVV.

CDR3 coding DNA: TGTGCCAGCAGTGCCACCCATGGACAGAATTCACCCCTCCACTTT. Amino acids: CASSATHGQNSPLHF. This chain joins TRBV25-1 and TRBJ1-6, with D possibly TRBD1 on 6 matching bases. Trimming took off 4 bases at V and 7 bases at J, with 14 bases between the two ends. This CDR3 has 15 amino acids. Germline loops: CDR1 MGHDK, CDR2 SYGVNS.

This clonotype was detected many times. The chain carries TRBV29-1 and TRBJ2-4, with D tentatively TRBD2 (5 bases). The CDR3 has 12 residues. V was trimmed by 7 bases and J by 9 bases, leaving 16 bases between them. Germline CDR1 is SQVTM and CDR2 is ANQGSEA. CDR3: CSGGSPVGIQYF. The DNA for the CDR3 is TGCAGCGGAGGGTCGCCCGTTGGCATTCAGTACTTC.

The chain is built from TRBV5-8 and TRBJ2-7; possibly TRBD1 or TRBD2 for D (5 bases each). The CDR3 loop spans 16 amino acids. V lost 1 base to trimming and J lost 0 bases, with 14 bases between them. From germline, CDR1 is SGHTS and CDR2 YDEGEE. Written as DNA, the CDR3 is TGTGCCAGCAGCTTGACCGGGGACCTTAGCTCCTACGAGCAGTACTTC. The encoded protein is CASSLTGDLSSYEQYF.

The V call is TRBV7-2, the J call TRBJ2-5, with D uncertain. Germline CDR1 and CDR2: SGHTA and FQGNSA. CDR3 size: 19 residues. V was cut by 2 bases and J by 3 bases, with 25 bases left in between. The chain's CDR3 is CASSLKRRLVDRGEETQYF. The CDR3 bases are TGTGCCAGCAGCTTAAAACGACGCCTAGTTGATAGAGGTGAAGAGACCCAGTACTTC.

Concerning this clonotype itself: A read error may explain this, as a much larger clone is one base away. The chain is built from TRBV15 and TRBJ2-3, with D unclear. In germline, CDR1 is LNHNV, CDR2 YYDKDF (reference sequence). The CDR3 runs 13 residues. DNA of the CDR3: TGTACCACCAGCAGAGATCCCACAGATACGCAGTATTTT. The encoded protein is CTTSRDPTDTQYF. Supplemented by reference TRBV15 and TRBJ2-3, the full variable domain reads DAMVIQNPRYQVTQFGKPVTLSCSQTLNHNVMYWYQQKSSQAPKLLFHYYDKDFNNEADTPDNFQSRRPNTSFCFLDIRSPGLGDTAMYLCTTSRDPTDTQYFGPGTRLTVL.

This clonotype was seen more than once but under ten times. The chain combines TRBV29-1 with TRBJ1-2, with TRBD1 matching over 10 bases. The CDR3 spans 12 residues. Germline V gene data show CDR1 as SQVTM and CDR2 as ANQGSEA. The J segment lost 6 bases and the V segment lost 6 bases, leaving 4 bases of the junction unmatched. For the CDR3, the DNA is TGCAGCGTGGACAGGGGGACGGATGGCTACACCTTC. Its protein is CSVDRGTDGYTF. Filled out from reference TRBV29-1 and TRBJ1-2, the complete variable domain reads SAVISQKPSRDICQRGTSLTIQCQVDSQVTMMFWYRQQPGQSLTLIATANQGSEATYESGFVIDKFPISRPNLTFSTLTVSNMSPEDSSIYLCSVDRGTDGYTFGSGTRLTVV.

This clonotype was picked up a small number of times. This rearrangement joins TRBV20-1 to TRBJ2-7, with 9 bases lining up with TRBD1. Germline lookup yields CDR1 DFQATT and CDR2 SNEGSKA (reference sequence). The V gene end was trimmed by 5 bases and the J gene end by 1 base; junction bases not matched to a gene: 15. CDR3 length: 17 residues. As DNA, the CDR3 is TGCAGTGCTCCCACCCCGGCGGGACAGGGTTGGTCCTACGAGCAGTACTTC. This encodes CSAPTPAGQGWSYEQYF.